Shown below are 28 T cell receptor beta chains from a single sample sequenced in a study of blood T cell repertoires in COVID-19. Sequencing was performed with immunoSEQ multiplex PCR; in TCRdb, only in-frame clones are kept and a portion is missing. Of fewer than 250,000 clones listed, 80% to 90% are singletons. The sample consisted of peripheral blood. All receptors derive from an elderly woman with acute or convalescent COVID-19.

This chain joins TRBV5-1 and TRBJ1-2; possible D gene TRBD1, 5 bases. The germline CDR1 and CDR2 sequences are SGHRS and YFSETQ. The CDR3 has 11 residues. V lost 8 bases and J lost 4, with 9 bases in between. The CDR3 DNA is TGCGCCAGAGCCCAGGGCTATGGCTACACCTTC. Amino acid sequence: CARAQGYGYTF.

The CDR3 sequence is CASSRDFRPGSYEQYF. In DNA form, the CDR3 reads TGTGCCAGCAGCCGCGATTTTCGCCCAGGGTCCTACGAGCAGTACTTC. The chain carries TRBV6-6 and TRBJ2-7, with D possibly being TRBD1 (5 bases). Trimming shortened V by 6 bases and J by 1 base, and 19 bases separated the two germline ends. In germline, CDR1 is MNHNY, CDR2 SVGAGI (reference sequence). The CDR3 is made up of 16 amino acids.

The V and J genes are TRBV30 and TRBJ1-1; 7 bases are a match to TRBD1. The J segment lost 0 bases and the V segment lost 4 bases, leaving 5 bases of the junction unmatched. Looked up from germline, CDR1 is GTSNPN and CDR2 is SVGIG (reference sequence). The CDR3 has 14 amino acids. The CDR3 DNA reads TGTGCCTGGAATCGGGACAGTGTGAACACTGAAGCTTTCTTT. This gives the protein CAWNRDSVNTEAFF.

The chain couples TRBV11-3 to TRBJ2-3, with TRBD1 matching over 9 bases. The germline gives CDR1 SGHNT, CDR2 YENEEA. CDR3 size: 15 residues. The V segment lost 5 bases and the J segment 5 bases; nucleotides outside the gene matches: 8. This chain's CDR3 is CASSQGGQGEDTQYF. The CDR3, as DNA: TGTGCCAGCAGCCAGGGGGGACAGGGAGAAGATACGCAGTATTTT.

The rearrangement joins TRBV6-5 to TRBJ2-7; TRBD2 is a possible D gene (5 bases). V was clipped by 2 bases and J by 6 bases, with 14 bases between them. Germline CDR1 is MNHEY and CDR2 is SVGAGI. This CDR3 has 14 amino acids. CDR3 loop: CASSYLPSGREQYF. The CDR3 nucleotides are TGTGCCAGCAGTTACCTTCCCAGCGGTCGCGAGCAGTACTTC.

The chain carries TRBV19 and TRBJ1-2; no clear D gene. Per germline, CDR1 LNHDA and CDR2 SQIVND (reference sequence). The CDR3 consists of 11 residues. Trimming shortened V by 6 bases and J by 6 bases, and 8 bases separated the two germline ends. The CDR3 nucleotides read TGTGCCAGTAGCTTTTATCATGGCTACACCTTC. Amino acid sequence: CASSFYHGYTF.

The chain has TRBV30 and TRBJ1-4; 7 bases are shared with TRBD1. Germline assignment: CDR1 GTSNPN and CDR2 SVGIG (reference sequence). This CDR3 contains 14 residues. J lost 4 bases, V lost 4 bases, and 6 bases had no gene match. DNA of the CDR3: TGTGCCTGGAATTTAGGGACAGATAATGAAAAACTGTTTTTT. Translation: CAWNLGTDNEKLFF.

The CDR3 loop is CASSMISGNSYEQYF. The CDR3 nucleotides are TGTGCCAGTAGTATGATCAGCGGTAACTCCTACGAGCAGTACTTC. The chain combines TRBV19 with TRBJ2-7, with TRBD2 as a possible D gene (5 bases). Trimming removed 3 bases from V and 0 bases from J, with 12 bases in between. Germline-derived CDR1 and CDR2 are LNHDA and SQIVND (reference sequence). The CDR3 contains 15 residues.

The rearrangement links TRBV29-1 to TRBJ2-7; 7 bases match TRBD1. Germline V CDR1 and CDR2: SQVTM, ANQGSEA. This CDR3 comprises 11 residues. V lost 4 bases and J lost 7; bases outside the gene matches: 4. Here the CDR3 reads CSVGDRVEQYF. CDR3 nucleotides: TGCAGCGTTGGAGACAGGGTGGAGCAGTACTTC.

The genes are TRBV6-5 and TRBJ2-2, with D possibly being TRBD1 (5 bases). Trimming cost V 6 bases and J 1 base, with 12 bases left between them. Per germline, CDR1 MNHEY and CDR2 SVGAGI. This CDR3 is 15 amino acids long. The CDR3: CASRQHRKNTGELFF. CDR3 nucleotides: TGTGCCAGCAGGCAGCACAGGAAGAACACCGGGGAGCTGTTTTTT.

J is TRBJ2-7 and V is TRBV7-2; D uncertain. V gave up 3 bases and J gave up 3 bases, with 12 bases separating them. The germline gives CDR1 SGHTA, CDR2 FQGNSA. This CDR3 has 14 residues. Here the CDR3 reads CASSLNPVFYEQYF. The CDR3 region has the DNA TGTGCCAGCAGCTTGAATCCAGTGTTCTACGAGCAGTACTTC.

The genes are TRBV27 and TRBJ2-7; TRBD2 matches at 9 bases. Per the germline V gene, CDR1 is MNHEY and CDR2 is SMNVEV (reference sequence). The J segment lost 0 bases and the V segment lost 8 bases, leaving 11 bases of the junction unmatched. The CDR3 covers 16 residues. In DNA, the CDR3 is TGTGCCAGCGCGAGACTGAGTAGCGGGAGCTCCTACGAGCAGTACTTC. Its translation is CASARLSSGSSYEQYF.

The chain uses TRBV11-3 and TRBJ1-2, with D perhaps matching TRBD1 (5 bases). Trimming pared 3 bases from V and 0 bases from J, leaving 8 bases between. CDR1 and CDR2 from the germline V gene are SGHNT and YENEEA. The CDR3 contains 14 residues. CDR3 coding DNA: TGTGCCAGCAGCTTCGCGACAGCTAACTATGGCTACACCTTC. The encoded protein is CASSFATANYGYTF.

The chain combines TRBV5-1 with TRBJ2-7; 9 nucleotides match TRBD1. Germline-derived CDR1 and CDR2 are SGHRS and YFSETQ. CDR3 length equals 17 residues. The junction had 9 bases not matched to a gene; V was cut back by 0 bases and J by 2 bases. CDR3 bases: TGCGCCAGCAGCTTGGCACTTCCGGGACAGGGTACCTACGAGCAGTACTTC. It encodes CASSLALPGQGTYEQYF.

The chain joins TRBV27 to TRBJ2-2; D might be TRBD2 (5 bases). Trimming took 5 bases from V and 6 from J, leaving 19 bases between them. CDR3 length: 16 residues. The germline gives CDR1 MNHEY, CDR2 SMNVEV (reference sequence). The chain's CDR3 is CASSDETRPWAGELFF. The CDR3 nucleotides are TGTGCCAGCAGTGACGAAACTAGGCCTTGGGCCGGGGAGCTGTTTTTT.

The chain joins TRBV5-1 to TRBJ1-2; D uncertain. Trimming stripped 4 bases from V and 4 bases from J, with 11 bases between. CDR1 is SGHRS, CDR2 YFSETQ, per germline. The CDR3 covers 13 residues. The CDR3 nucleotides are TGCGCCAGCAGCCCCGCAGATGGCTATGGCTACACCTTC. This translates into CASSPADGYGYTF.

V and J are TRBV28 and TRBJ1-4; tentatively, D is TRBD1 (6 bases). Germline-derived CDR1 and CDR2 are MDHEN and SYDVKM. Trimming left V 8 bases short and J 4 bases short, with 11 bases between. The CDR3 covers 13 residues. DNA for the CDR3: TGTGCCAGCCGTAGGACAGTTAATGAAAAACTGTTTTTT. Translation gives CASRRTVNEKLFF.

The CDR3 sequence is CASSSGLINYGYTF. The DNA of the CDR3 is TGTGCCAGCAGCTCCGGACTGATTAACTATGGCTACACCTTC. This chain links TRBV7-8 with TRBJ1-2; D gene ambiguous. V was shortened by 4 bases and J by 1 base, with 10 bases between the two germline ends. The CDR3 runs 14 residues. Germline CDR1 is SGHVS and CDR2 is FQNEAQ.

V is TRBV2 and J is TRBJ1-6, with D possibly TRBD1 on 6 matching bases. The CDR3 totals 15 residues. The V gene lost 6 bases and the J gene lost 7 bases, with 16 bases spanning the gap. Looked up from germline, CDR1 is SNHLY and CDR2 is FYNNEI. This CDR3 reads CASSSDPQGNSPLHF. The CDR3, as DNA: TGTGCCAGCAGCTCGGACCCGCAGGGGAATTCACCCCTCCACTTT.

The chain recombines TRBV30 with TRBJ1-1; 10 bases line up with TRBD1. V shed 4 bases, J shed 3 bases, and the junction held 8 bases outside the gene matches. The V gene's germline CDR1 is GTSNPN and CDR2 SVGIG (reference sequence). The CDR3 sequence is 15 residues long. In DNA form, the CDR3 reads TGTGCCTGGACAATACTGGGGACAGGGGACACTGAAGCTTTCTTT. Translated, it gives CAWTILGTGDTEAFF.

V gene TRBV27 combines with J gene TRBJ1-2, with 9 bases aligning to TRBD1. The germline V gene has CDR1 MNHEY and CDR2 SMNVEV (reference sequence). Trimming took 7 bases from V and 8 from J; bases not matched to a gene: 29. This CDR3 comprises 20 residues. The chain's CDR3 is CASMPIISWGQGDNYGGYTF. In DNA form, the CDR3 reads TGTGCCAGCATGCCCATAATTTCGTGGGGACAGGGTGATAACTATGGAGGCTACACCTTC.

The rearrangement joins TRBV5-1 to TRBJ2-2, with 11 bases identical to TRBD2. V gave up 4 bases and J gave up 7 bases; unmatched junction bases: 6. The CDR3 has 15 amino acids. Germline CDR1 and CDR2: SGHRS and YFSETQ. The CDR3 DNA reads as TGCGCCAGCAGCGAACTAGCGGGAGCGGGCGGGGAGCTGTTTTTT. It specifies CASSELAGAGGELFF.

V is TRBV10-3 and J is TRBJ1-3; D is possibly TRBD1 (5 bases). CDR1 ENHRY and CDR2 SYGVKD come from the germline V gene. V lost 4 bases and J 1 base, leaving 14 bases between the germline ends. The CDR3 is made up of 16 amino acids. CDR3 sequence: CAISAFTGPSGNTIYF. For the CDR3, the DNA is TGTGCCATCAGTGCTTTTACAGGCCCTTCTGGAAACACCATATATTTT.

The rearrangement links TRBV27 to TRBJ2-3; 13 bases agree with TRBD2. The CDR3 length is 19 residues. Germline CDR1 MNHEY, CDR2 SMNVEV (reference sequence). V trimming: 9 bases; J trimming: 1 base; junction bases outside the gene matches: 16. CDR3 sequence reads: CASNPGLAGARYGTDTQYF. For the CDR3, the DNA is TGTGCCAGTAATCCCGGACTAGCGGGAGCCCGCTATGGCACAGATACGCAGTATTTT.

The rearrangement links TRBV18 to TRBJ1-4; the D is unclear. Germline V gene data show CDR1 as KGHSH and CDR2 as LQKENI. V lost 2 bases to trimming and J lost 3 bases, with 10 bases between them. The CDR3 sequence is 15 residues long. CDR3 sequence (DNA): TGTGCCAGCTCACCAGCGGCCGATCCTAATGAAAAACTGTTTTTT. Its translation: CASSPAADPNEKLFF.

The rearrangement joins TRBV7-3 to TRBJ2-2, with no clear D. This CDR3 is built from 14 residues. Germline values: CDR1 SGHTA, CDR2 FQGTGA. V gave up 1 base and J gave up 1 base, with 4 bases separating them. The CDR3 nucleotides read TGTGCCAGCAGCTTAAGACAGAACACCGGGGAGCTGTTTTTT. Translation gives CASSLRQNTGELFF.

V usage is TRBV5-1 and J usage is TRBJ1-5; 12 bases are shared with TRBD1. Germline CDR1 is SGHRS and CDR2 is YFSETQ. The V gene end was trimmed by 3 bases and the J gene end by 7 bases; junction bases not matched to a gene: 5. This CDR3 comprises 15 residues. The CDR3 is CASSSGTGGEQPQHF. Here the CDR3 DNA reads TGCGCCAGCAGCTCCGGGACAGGGGGCGAACAGCCCCAGCATTTT.

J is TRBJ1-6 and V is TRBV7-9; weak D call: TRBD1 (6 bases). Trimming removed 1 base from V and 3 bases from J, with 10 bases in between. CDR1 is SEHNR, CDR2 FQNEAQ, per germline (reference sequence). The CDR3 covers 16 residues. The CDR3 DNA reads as TGTGCCAGCAGCTTAGGGACAGCCGGCTATAATTCACCCCTCCACTTT. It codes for CASSLGTAGYNSPLHF.